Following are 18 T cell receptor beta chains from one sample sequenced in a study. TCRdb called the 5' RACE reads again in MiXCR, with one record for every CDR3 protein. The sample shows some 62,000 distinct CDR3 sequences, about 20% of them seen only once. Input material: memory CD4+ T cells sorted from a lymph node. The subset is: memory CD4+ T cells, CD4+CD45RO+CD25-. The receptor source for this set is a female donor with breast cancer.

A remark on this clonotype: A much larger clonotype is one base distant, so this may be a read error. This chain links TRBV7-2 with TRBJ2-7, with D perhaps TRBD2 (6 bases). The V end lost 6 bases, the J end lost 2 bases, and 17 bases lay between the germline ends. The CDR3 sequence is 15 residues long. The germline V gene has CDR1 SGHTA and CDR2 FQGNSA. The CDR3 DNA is TGTGCCAGCAGGCAAGCCGGCGGGAAGGCCTACGAGCAGTACTTC. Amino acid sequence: CASRQAGGKAYEQYF.

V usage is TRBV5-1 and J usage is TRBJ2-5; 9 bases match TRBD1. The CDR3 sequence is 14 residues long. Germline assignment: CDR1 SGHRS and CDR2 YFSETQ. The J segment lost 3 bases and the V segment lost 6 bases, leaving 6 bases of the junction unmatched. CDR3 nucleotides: TGCGCCAGCACCTTCCGGACAGGGGAAGAGACCCAGTACTTC. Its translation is CASTFRTGEETQYF.

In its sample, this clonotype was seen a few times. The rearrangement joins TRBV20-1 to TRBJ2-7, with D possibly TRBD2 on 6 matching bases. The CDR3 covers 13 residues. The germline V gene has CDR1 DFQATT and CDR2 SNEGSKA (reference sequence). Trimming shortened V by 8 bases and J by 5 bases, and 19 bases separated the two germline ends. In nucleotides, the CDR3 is TGCAGTCCTCAAGGAGGGAACACAGACGAGCAGTACTTC. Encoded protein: CSPQGGNTDEQYF.

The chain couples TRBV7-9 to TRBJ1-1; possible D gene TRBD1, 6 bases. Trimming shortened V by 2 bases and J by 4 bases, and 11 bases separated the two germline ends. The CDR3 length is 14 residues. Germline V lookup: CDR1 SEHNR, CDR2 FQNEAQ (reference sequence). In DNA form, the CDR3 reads TGTGCCAGCAGCTTATATGCGGGGGCCACTGAAGCTTTCTTT. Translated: CASSLYAGATEAFF.

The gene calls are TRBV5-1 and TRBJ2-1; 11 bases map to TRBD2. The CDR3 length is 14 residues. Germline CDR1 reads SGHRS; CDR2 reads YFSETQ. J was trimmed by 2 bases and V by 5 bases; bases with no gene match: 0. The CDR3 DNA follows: TGCGCCAGCAGGACTAGCGGGACCTACAATGAGCAGTTCTTC. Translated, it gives CASRTSGTYNEQFF.

Here the CDR3 reads CASRTGTGGLAGGYTF. The CDR3 bases are TGTGCCAGCAGGACCGGGACAGGGGGCTTAGCCGGTGGCTACACCTTC. This chain uses TRBV6-1 with TRBJ1-2; 12 bases agree with TRBD1. The CDR3 is made up of 16 amino acids. Germline CDR1 MNHNS, CDR2 SASEGT. Losses at the gene ends were 6 bases for V and 7 bases for J; bases not matched to a gene: 12.

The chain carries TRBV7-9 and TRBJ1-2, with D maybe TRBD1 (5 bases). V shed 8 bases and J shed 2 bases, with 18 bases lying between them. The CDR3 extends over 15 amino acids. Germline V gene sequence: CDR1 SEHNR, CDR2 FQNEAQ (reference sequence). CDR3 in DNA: TGTGCCAGCGTACTCCTCTCAGGGATAAACTATGGCTACACCTTC. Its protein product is CASVLLSGINYGYTF.

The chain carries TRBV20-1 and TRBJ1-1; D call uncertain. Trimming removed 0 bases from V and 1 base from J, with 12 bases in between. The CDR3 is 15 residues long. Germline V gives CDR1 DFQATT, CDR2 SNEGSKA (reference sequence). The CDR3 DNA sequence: TGCAGTGCTAGAGATCCCGACACATCGAACACTGAAGCTTTCTTT. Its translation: CSARDPDTSNTEAFF.

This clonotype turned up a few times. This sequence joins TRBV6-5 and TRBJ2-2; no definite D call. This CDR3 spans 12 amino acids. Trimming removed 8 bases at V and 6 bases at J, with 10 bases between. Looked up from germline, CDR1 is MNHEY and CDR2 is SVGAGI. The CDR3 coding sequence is TGTGCCAGCCGATCCGGGTCCGGGGAGCTGTTTTTT. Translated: CASRSGSGELFF.

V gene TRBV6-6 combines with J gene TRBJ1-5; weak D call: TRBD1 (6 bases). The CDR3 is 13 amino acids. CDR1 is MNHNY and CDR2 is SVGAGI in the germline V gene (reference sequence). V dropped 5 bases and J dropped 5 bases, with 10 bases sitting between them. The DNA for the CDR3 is TGTGCCAGCAGTGGGGACACCTATCAGCCCCAGCATTTT. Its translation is CASSGDTYQPQHF.

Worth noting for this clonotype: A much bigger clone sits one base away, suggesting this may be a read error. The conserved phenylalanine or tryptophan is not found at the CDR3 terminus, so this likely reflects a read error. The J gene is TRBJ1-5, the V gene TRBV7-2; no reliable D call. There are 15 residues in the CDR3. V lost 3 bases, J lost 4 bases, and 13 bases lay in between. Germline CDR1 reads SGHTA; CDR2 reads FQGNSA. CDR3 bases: TGTGCCAGCAGCTTTCTTCTTATGGGGAATCAGCCCCAGCATCTT. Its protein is CASSFLLMGNQPQHL.

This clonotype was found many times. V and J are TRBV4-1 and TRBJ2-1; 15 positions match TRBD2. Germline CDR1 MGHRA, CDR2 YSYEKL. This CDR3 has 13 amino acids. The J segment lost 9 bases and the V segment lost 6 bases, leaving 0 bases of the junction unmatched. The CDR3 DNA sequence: TGCGCCAGCAGGGGACTAGCGGGAGGTGAGCAGTTCTTC. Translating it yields CASRGLAGGEQFF.

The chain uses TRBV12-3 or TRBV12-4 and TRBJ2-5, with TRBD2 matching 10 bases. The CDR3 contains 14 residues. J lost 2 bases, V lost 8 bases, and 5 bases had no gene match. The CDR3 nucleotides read TGTGCCAGCGCATCTAGCGGGGGACAAGAGACCCAGTACTTC. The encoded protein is CASASSGGQETQYF.

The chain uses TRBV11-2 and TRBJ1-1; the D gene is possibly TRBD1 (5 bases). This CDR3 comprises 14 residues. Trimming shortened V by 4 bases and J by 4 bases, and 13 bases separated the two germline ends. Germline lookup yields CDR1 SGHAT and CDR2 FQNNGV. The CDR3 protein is CASSSQFGGTEAFF. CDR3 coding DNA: TGTGCCAGCAGCTCGCAATTCGGGGGCACTGAAGCTTTCTTT.

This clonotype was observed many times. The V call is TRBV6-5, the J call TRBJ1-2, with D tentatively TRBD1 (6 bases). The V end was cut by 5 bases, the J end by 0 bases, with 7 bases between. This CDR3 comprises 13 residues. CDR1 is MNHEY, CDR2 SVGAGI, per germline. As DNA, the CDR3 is TGTGCCAGCAGTGGGACAACTAACTATGGCTACACCTTC. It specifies CASSGTTNYGYTF.

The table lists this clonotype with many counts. This CDR3 reads CASSYHPSPQHF. For the CDR3, the DNA is TGTGCCAGCAGTTACCATCCCTCGCCCCAGCATTTT. The rearrangement joins TRBV6-2 or TRBV6-3 to TRBJ1-5, with D unclear. V was cut by 2 bases and J by 9 bases, with 8 bases left in between. The CDR3 runs to 12 residues. Germline V gene data show CDR1 as MNHEY and CDR2 as SVGEGT.

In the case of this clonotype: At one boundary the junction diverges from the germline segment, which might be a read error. The CDR3 here is CTSSYDLDTEAFF. CDR3 nucleotides: TGTACCAGCAGCTACGACCTAGACACTGAAGCTTTCTTT. V gene TRBV7-3 combines with J gene TRBJ1-1; D is unclear. The CDR3 extends over 13 amino acids. Per the germline V gene, CDR1 is SGHTA and CDR2 is FQGTGA.

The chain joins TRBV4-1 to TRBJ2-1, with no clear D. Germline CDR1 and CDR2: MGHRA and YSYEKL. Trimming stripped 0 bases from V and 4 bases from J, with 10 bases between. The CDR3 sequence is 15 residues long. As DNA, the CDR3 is TGCGCCAGCAGCCAAGATGCTGGACGATACAATGAGCAGTTCTTC. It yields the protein CASSQDAGRYNEQFF.